This T cell receptor (beta chain) was profiled in a study of blood T cell repertoires in COVID-19 (dated by TCRdb to between 2020 and 2021). Notes on the research overall: Collaborator samples came from the United States, Italy and Spain and covered acute and convalescent phases of COVID-19. Where available, HLA class I and class II types were obtained from metadata supplied by the sample provider rather than from assay-based typing. The repertoires were released in a freely available public database meant as a resource for research on the immune response to SARS-CoV-2. The prospective study material was composed of cDNA or gDNA derived from T cells, B-cell-depleted T cells, or PBMCs. Nearly every sample came with metadata listing a de-identified subject ID, COVID-19 status, age in years and sex. Samples were obtained from the ongoing ImmuneRACE study (first 160 participants) and from some 1,200 subjects provided by 6 global collaborators. Deeply sampled blood TCRbeta repertoires from subjects exposed to, actively infected with, or recovered from COVID-19 were included in the dataset.

A remark on this clone: It lacks a known antigen. No qualities accompany the bases; no much larger clone lies one base away.

Enrolling through a virtual design, the prospective study's participants ranged in age from roughly 18 to 90 years and lived across approximately 25 United States geographic areas. Cohort assignment in the prospective study relied on participant-reported clinical history from a screening survey and a study questionnaire. Each participant in the prospective study had whole blood, serum and a nasopharyngeal or oropharyngeal swab collected by mobile phlebotomists. Over a roughly 2-month period, participants in the prospective study had the option of providing additional blood draws and questionnaires. Blood samples from the prospective study were shipped frozen or at room temperature prior to DNA extraction. The immunoSEQ Assay, a bias-controlled multiplex PCR, was used to amplify TCRbeta CDR3 regions from genomic DNA. The paper's processing steps were these. The number of nucleated cells in each sample was estimated by amplification of reference gene primers within the assay. To quantify the absolute abundance of each unique TCRbeta CDR3 rearrangement, sequence reads were collapsed and filtered. For each sample, productive Simpson clonality was calculated as the square root of Simpson's diversity index across productive rearrangements. TCRdb obtained this table from immuneACCESS and retained in-frame rearrangements with V and J assigned. These tables miss some clones; where compared with another copy, unresolved V genes account for less than half of the shortfall, and the remainder is unexplained. Clone size and the V and J calls come from that table; the DNA yielded D and trimming. In this sample the table shows about 310,000 clones, 90% of which occur a single time. The top ten clones comprise 4% to 5.5% of the sample.

The study at large found these results: How much clinical and demographic metadata was included differed by source and by participant, and the metadata was provided uncurated.

The junction shows trimming of 5 bases on V and 8 bases on J, plus 12 bases between the germline ends. The germline V gene encodes CDR1 SEHNR and CDR2 FQNEAQ (reference sequence). There are 12 amino acids in the CDR3, from cysteine to phenylalanine inclusive. Of all the DNA, just the CDR3 is kept, 36 bases in frame from base 1. This clonotype originated in a young woman with acute COVID-19. The chain couples TRBV7-9 to TRBJ1-1; the D gene is unclear. Sequencing was done on a sample of PBMCs or T cells enriched from blood (not recorded which). The sequence in DNA is TGTGCCAGCAGCCTAAGGACTAACGAAGCTTTCTTT. This encodes CASSLRTNEAFF. Joined to the reference TRBV7-9 and TRBJ1-1 proteins, this CDR3 gives the full variable domain: DTGVSQNPRHKITKRGQNVTFRCDPISEHNRLYWYRQTLGQGPEFLTYFQNEAQLEKSRLLSDRFSAERPKGSFSTLEIQRTEQGDSAMYLCASSLRTNEAFFGQGTRLTVV.